These 11 T cell receptor beta chains came from one sample sequenced in a study of patients and donors after allogeneic stem cell transplantation. TCRdb re-called the RT-PCR reads with MiXCR, one entry per CDR3 protein. The sample holds about 150,000 distinct CDR3 sequences, about two fifths seen once. Sequencing used blood, either unsorted or a sorted T cell fraction (not recorded which). All receptors come from a human donor who was either an allogeneic HSCT recipient or a stem cell or donor lymphocyte infusion donor (not recorded which). It is not recorded whose cells these are; they may come from a transplant donor.

This clonotype came up a few times. V gene TRBV9 combines with J gene TRBJ2-7; D possibly corresponds to TRBD2 (6 bases). Germline values: CDR1 SGDLS, CDR2 YYNGEE. Trimming took 0 bases from V and 2 from J, leaving 12 bases between them. The CDR3 covers 15 residues. CDR3 sequence reads: CASSVAEGPPYEQYF. CDR3 sequence (DNA): TGTGCCAGCAGCGTAGCGGAGGGGCCCCCCTACGAGCAGTACTTC.

The gene calls are TRBV27 and TRBJ1-6, with D uncertain. Germline CDR1 is MNHEY and CDR2 is SMNVEV (reference sequence). The V end lost 2 bases, the J end lost 4 bases, and 15 bases lay between the germline ends. The CDR3 totals 17 residues. The CDR3 DNA reads as TGTGCCAGCAGTTTAACGGCAGAAAGAGGTTATAATTCACCCCTCCACTTT. This encodes CASSLTAERGYNSPLHF.

The chain has TRBV15 and TRBJ2-1; D unclear. The CDR3 loop spans 15 amino acids. Trimming shortened V by 5 bases and J by 5 bases, and 16 bases separated the two germline ends. In germline, CDR1 is LNHNV, CDR2 YYDKDF (reference sequence). The CDR3 sequence is CATSPYPVGNNEQFF. Here the CDR3 DNA reads TGTGCCACCAGCCCCTACCCGGTGGGAAACAATGAGCAGTTCTTC. Combining the CDR3 with reference TRBV15 and TRBJ2-1 gives the whole variable domain DAMVIQNPRYQVTQFGKPVTLSCSQTLNHNVMYWYQQKSSQAPKLLFHYYDKDFNNEADTPDNFQSRRPNTSFCFLDIRSPGLGDTAMYLCATSPYPVGNNEQFFGPGTRLTVL.

CDR3 nucleotides: TGTGCCAGCAGCGTAGTCGGCAGGGCGGGTGAAGCTTTCTTT. Translated: CASSVVGRAGEAFF. The chain carries TRBV9 and TRBJ1-1; a weak D match, TRBD1 (5 bases). Germline V gene data show CDR1 as SGDLS and CDR2 as YYNGEE. This CDR3 contains 14 residues. V lost 0 bases and J lost 7, with 13 bases in between.

This clonotype was recorded a few times. The rearrangement joins TRBV6-2 or TRBV6-3 to TRBJ1-1, with 9 nucleotides matching TRBD1. The germline V gene has CDR1 MNHEY and CDR2 SVGEGT. V was pared by 0 bases and J by 5 bases, with 4 bases of the junction left unmatched. The length of the CDR3 is 15 residues. The CDR3 is CASSYSRQGETEAFF. The CDR3 coding sequence is TGTGCCAGCAGTTACTCGAGACAGGGGGAGACTGAAGCTTTCTTT.

This clonotype was counted between two and nine times. The rearrangement uses TRBV11-2 and TRBJ1-6, with TRBD1 matching 11 bases. This CDR3 has 17 amino acids. CDR1 and CDR2 from the germline V gene are SGHAT and FQNNGV. The V gene end was trimmed by 1 base and the J gene end by 9 bases; junction bases not matched to a gene: 8. The DNA of the CDR3 is TGTGCCAGCAGCTTAGTAAAAGGACAGGGGGCGCGTTCACCCCTCCACTTT. Translated: CASSLVKGQGARSPLHF.

This clonotype occurred a few times. The chain employs TRBV7-8 and TRBJ1-1; D may be TRBD1 (5 bases). The CDR3 has 14 amino acids. Germline CDR1 SGHVS, CDR2 FQNEAQ. Deletions cut 6 bases from V and 4 bases from J, with 15 bases between. This chain's CDR3 is CASRLGWGTTEAFF. In DNA form, the CDR3 reads TGTGCCAGCAGACTAGGGTGGGGGACCACTGAAGCTTTCTTT.

In this sample, this clonotype turned up many times. The rearrangement links TRBV6-6 to TRBJ1-1; 11 bases are a match to TRBD1. Losses at the gene ends were 6 bases for V and 10 bases for J; bases not matched to a gene: 4. Germline-derived CDR1 and CDR2 are MNHNY and SVGAGI (reference sequence). There are 12 residues in the CDR3. The CDR3 DNA is TGTGCCAGCAGCTGGACAGGGGGCTCAGCTTTCTTT. Its protein product is CASSWTGGSAFF.

This clonotype was seen repeatedly, ten times or more. The chain has TRBV4-2 and TRBJ1-1, with 7 bases matching TRBD1. V dropped 0 bases and J dropped 6; count of bases not matched to a gene: 10. The CDR3 totals 16 residues. From germline, CDR1 is LGHNA and CDR2 YNFKEQ. The CDR3 region is CASSQDPGRQGAEAFF. DNA of the CDR3: TGTGCCAGCAGCCAAGATCCGGGCCGACAGGGCGCTGAAGCTTTCTTT.

This clonotype has just one count. V gene TRBV7-9 combines with J gene TRBJ1-3, with D unclear. CDR3 size: 10 residues. CDR1 and CDR2 from the germline V gene are SEHNR and FQNEAQ (reference sequence). The germline V and J ends were trimmed by 11 bases and 8 bases, with 10 bases remaining between them. Here the CDR3 DNA reads TGTGCCCAGCGGCCAGACACCATATATTTT. The encoded protein is CAQRPDTIYF.

This rearrangement joins TRBV10-3 to TRBJ2-3; 13 nucleotides match TRBD2. Germline V gene data show CDR1 as ENHRY and CDR2 as SYGVKD. The V segment lost 3 bases and the J segment 3 bases; nucleotides outside the gene matches: 3. This CDR3 is 16 amino acids long. CDR3 amino acids: CAISEGTSGATDTQYF. For the CDR3, the DNA is TGTGCCATCAGTGAAGGGACTAGCGGGGCAACAGATACGCAGTATTTT.